This T cell receptor beta chain is from a study of blood T cell repertoires in COVID-19. Repertoires were generated with immunoSEQ multiplex PCR, while TCRdb's copy carries only in-frame clones and drops some. The data contain approximately 150,000 clones, 79% of them seen just once; the ten biggest clones take up 8.1%. Germline V gene sequence: CDR1 ENHRY, CDR2 SYGVKD. Trimming cost V 7 bases and J 1 base; bases outside gene matches: 8. The CDR3 runs to 15 residues. Source material: peripheral blood. The chain has TRBV10-3 and TRBJ1-1; TRBD1 matches at 8 bases. This TCR was sampled from a woman aged 55-70 years with COVID-19, enrolled during active disease. The CDR3 DNA follows: TGTGCCATCAATACCGGGACAGGCGGGAACACTGAAGCTTTCTTT. This translates into CAINTGTGGNTEAFF.